This passage covers 17 T cell receptor beta chains from one sample sequenced in a study of T cell responses to AZD1222 COVID-19 vaccine. Method: immunoSEQ multiplex PCR; TCRdb's copy keeps in-frame clones and lacks some. The sample has some 97,000 clones; 85% to 90% are singletons. Sample: peripheral blood, taken on day 0 of AZD1222 vaccination. The source is an adult in good health.

About this clone itself: Other DNA sequences from this sample encode an identical CDR3 as well. The rearrangement joins TRBV9 to TRBJ1-4; D remains ambiguous. Germline loops: CDR1 SGDLS, CDR2 YYNGEE. V gave up 0 bases and J gave up 6 bases, with 3 bases separating them. This CDR3 region has 12 residues. The CDR3 DNA follows: TGTGCCAGCAGCGTAGGGGATGAAAAACTGTTTTTT. Encoded protein: CASSVGDEKLFF.

The chain links TRBV2 to TRBJ2-1; the match to TRBD2 covers 9 bases. CDR3 length: 16 amino acids. The germline CDR1 and CDR2 sequences are SNHLY and FYNNEI. The V and J ends lost 2 bases and 10 bases, in that order; junction bases with no gene match: 12. The CDR3 sequence: CASSEPLAGSPAEQFF. The CDR3 nucleotides read TGTGCCAGCAGTGAACCGCTAGCGGGGTCCCCAGCGGAGCAGTTCTTC.

V is TRBV19 and J is TRBJ1-1; TRBD1 matches at 8 bases. In germline, CDR1 is LNHDA, CDR2 SQIVND (reference sequence). The CDR3 covers 16 residues. V was pared by 3 bases and J by 3 bases, with 9 bases of the junction left unmatched. CDR3 coding DNA: TGTGCCAGTAGTATGCTCCCCGGGACAGGTGACACTGAAGCTTTCTTT. It codes for CASSMLPGTGDTEAFF.

The chain is built from TRBV5-1 and TRBJ1-2; possibly TRBD1 for D (5 bases). CDR3 length: 16 amino acids. Germline V gene data show CDR1 as SGHRS and CDR2 as YFSETQ. V lost 6 bases and J 1 base, leaving 19 bases between the germline ends. The CDR3 DNA reads TGCGCCAGCACCCTATTGGCGGGGCCGGGTAACTATGGCTACACCTTC. Its translation is CASTLLAGPGNYGYTF.

This chain's CDR3 is CASSSPGREGNTEAFF. DNA of the CDR3: TGTGCCAGCAGCTCGCCGGGGCGCGAGGGGAACACTGAAGCTTTCTTT. This rearrangement joins TRBV5-6 to TRBJ1-1; tentative D call: TRBD1 (5 bases). CDR3 length equals 16 residues. Germline-derived CDR1 and CDR2 are SGHDT and YYEEEE. The V end lost 3 bases, the J end lost 1 base, and 16 bases lay between the germline ends.

This clone was seen only a few times. The rearrangement links TRBV28 to TRBJ1-2, with D tentatively TRBD1 (5 bases). The CDR3 is made up of 13 amino acids. Trimming stripped 7 bases from V and 7 bases from J, with 16 bases between. Germline V CDR1 and CDR2: MDHEN, SYDVKM. The CDR3 sequence is CASTLQGALGYTF. The DNA for the CDR3 is TGTGCCAGCACCCTACAAGGGGCGCTTGGCTACACCTTC.

This clone turned up a few times. The chain recombines TRBV14 with TRBJ2-5; D assignment may be TRBD1 or TRBD2 (5 bases each). With 0 bases removed from V and 2 bases from J, the gap between germline ends came to 19 bases. The germline V gene encodes CDR1 SGHDN and CDR2 FVKESK. The CDR3 sequence is 18 residues long. The CDR3 DNA sequence: TGTGCCAGCAGCCAAGACCCCGTGCAGGGACCCATACAAGAGACCCAGTACTTC. Protein: CASSQDPVQGPIQETQYF.

V gene TRBV28 combines with J gene TRBJ1-5; D gene unclear. The germline V gene encodes CDR1 MDHEN and CDR2 SYDVKM. CDR3 length: 12 amino acids. Trimming pared 8 bases from V and 0 bases from J, leaving 5 bases between. The chain's CDR3 is CASQYSNQPQHF. The CDR3 bases are TGTGCCAGCCAGTATAGCAATCAGCCCCAGCATTTT.

The rearrangement joins TRBV18 to TRBJ2-3; D is perhaps TRBD2 (6 bases). V dropped 3 bases and J dropped 6 bases, with 19 bases sitting between them. The CDR3 has 16 residues. The germline V gene has CDR1 KGHSH and CDR2 LQKENI. For the CDR3, the DNA is TGTGCCAGCTCACCGTGGGCGGGGCCCTTGCAGGATACGCAGTATTTT. Amino acids: CASSPWAGPLQDTQYF.

The V gene is TRBV29-1, the J gene TRBJ1-1; the D is unclear. This CDR3 comprises 14 residues. Germline CDR1 reads SQVTM; CDR2 reads ANQGSEA. V lost 6 bases, J lost 1 base, and 15 bases lay in between. Written as DNA, the CDR3 is TGCAGCGTCCATGAGAATAGCCCGAACACTGAAGCTTTCTTT. Translation gives CSVHENSPNTEAFF.

This clone was recorded once. The chain recombines TRBV24-1 with TRBJ1-1; D not resolved. This CDR3 is built from 13 residues. V was shortened by 5 bases and J by 5 bases, with 11 bases between the two germline ends. Germline V gene sequence: CDR1 KGHDR, CDR2 SFDVKD. The CDR3 region is CATSGAGGTEAFF. CDR3 in DNA: TGTGCCACCAGTGGGGCAGGTGGGACTGAAGCTTTCTTT.

This chain uses TRBV5-1 with TRBJ2-7, with a possible D match to TRBD1 (6 bases). The CDR3 is 13 amino acids. Trimming pared 7 bases from V and 0 bases from J, leaving 11 bases between. Germline V lookup: CDR1 SGHRS, CDR2 YFSETQ. This chain's CDR3 is CASGQGTSYEQYF. Written as DNA, the CDR3 is TGCGCCAGCGGCCAGGGGACCTCCTACGAGCAGTACTTC.

CDR3 sequence (DNA): TGTGCCAGCACCTCCGGGGGGCACACAGGGATGGGTGGGGGCTACACCTTC. Translation: CASTSGGHTGMGGGYTF. The chain uses TRBV28 and TRBJ1-2, with D possibly TRBD1 on 6 matching bases. Between the trimmed V and J ends, which lost 7 bases and 8 bases, there was a span of 29 bases. CDR1 is MDHEN, CDR2 SYDVKM, per germline. CDR3 size: 17 residues.

J is TRBJ2-7 and V is TRBV7-9; perhaps TRBD2 as D (5 bases). The CDR3 spans 16 residues. Trimming removed 1 base at V and 1 base at J, with 14 bases between. CDR1 and CDR2 (germline): SEHNR, FQNEAQ (reference sequence). CDR3 residues: CASSLGSGSPSYEQYF. For the CDR3, the DNA is TGTGCCAGCAGCTTAGGGTCGGGGTCGCCTTCCTACGAGCAGTACTTC.

This chain joins TRBV11-3 and TRBJ2-3; D may correspond to TRBD1 or TRBD2 (6 bases each). CDR3 size: 17 residues. The germline V and J ends were trimmed by 0 bases and 4 bases, with 17 bases remaining between them. Germline V gene sequence: CDR1 SGHNT, CDR2 YENEEA. The CDR3 reads CASSLDRQPGGADTQYF. The CDR3 nucleotides are TGTGCCAGCAGCTTAGATCGACAACCCGGGGGCGCAGATACGCAGTATTTT.

The chain links TRBV29-1 to TRBJ2-2, with TRBD2 matching 11 bases. J gave up 1 base and V 4 bases, and 2 bases lay outside the gene matches. CDR3 size: 15 residues. Germline CDR1 and CDR2: SQVTM and ANQGSEA. The CDR3 coding sequence is TGCAGCGTTGGCGGGACTAGCGGGAACACCGGGGAGCTGTTTTTT. Protein: CSVGGTSGNTGELFF.

The gene calls are TRBV4-1 and TRBJ2-3; D gene unclear. The CDR3 has 16 residues. Germline lookup yields CDR1 MGHRA and CDR2 YSYEKL. Trimming removed 6 bases at V and 3 bases at J, with 19 bases between. CDR3 sequence: CASRHYVGSDTDTQYF. As DNA, the CDR3 is TGCGCCAGCAGACATTACGTGGGGTCGGATACAGATACGCAGTATTTT.